The entry that follows covers one T cell receptor (beta chain) sequence. Its target is not known. These data are taken from a study of shared clonotypes between healthy human individuals. General study findings and limits: In having few donors, the study represented limited genetic and exposure-history diversity.

As originally analysed: With immunoSEQ giving junction-only sequences and no quality scores, filtering differed. TCRdb's table, derived via immunoSEQ multiplex PCR, lists solely in-frame clones and lacks some. V, J and clone size were drawn from that table, and D and trimming were deduced from the DNA. The repertoire holds over 1.5 million clones, with under 99% as singletons. The clonotype was recovered from a man under 40 in good health. The sample taken for sequencing was naive CD4+ T cells sorted from blood. Stated subset: CD45RA+ positively selected.

CDR3: CASSVGERSRYNEQFF. The CDR3 DNA reads as TGTGCCAGCAGCGTAGGGGAGCGCTCGAGGTACAATGAGCAGTTCTTC. The chain recombines TRBV9 with TRBJ2-1; D possibly corresponds to TRBD2 (5 bases). V was clipped by 0 bases and J by 4 bases, with 14 bases between them. Germline assignment: CDR1 SGDLS and CDR2 YYNGEE. The CDR3 covers 16 residues.